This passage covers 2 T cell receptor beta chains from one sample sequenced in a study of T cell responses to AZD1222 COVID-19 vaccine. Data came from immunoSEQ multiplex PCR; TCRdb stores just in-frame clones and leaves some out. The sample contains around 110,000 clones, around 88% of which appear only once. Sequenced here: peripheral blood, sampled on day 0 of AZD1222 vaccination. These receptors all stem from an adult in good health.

The CDR3 DNA sequence: TGTGCCAGCAGTTCATATAGTACGGCGAACACCGGGGAGCTGTTTTTT. Residues: CASSSYSTANTGELFF. The genes are TRBV6-2 or TRBV6-3 and TRBJ2-2; D is ambiguous. Trimming left V 4 bases short and J 0 bases short, with 12 bases between. Germline CDR1 MNHEY, CDR2 SVGEGT. CDR3 length: 16 amino acids.

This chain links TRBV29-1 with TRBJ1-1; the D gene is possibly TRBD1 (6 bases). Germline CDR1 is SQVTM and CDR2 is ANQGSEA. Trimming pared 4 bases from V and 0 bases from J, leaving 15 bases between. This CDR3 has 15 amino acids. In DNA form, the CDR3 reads TGCAGCGTTGGCCCTCAGGGGACTATGAACACTGAAGCTTTCTTT. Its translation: CSVGPQGTMNTEAFF.